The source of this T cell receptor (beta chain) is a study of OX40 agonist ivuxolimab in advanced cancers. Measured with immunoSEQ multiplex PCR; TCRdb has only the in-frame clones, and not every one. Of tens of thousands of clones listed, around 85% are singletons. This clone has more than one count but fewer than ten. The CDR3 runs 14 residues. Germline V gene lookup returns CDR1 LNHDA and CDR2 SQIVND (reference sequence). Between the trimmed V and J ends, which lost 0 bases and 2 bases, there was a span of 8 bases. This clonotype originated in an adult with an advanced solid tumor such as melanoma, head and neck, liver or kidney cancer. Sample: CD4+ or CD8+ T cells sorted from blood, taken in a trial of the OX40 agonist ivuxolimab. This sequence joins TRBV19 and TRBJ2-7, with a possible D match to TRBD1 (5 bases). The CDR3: CASSIDVGPYEQYF. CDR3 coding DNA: TGTGCCAGTAGTATAGATGTGGGGCCCTACGAGCAGTACTTC.